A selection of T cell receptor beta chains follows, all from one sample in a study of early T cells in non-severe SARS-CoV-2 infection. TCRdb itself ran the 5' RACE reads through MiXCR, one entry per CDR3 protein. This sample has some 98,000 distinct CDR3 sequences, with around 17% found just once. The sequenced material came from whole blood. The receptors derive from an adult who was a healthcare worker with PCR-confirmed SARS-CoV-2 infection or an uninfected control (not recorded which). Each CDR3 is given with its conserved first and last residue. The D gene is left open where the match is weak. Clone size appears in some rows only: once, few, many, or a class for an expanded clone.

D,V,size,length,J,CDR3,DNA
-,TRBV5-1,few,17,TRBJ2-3,CASRNMVLPSSTDTQYF,TGCGCCAGCAGGAACATGGTTCTACCTTCTAGCACAGATACGCAGTATTTT
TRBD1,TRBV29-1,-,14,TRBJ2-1,CSVVGQGSYNEQFF,TGCAGCGTTGTCGGACAGGGCTCCTACAATGAGCAGTTCTTC
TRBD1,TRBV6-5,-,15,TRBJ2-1,CASSPRGQGTHEQFF,TGTGCCAGCAGTCCGAGGGGACAGGGGACCCATGAGCAGTTCTTC
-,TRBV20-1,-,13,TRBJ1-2,CSASEGDPYGYTF,TGCAGTGCTAGTGAGGGAGACCCCTATGGCTACACCTTC
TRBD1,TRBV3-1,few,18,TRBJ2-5,CASSQRTGSSMPGETQYF,TGTGCCAGCAGTCAAAGGACAGGGTCCTCGATGCCGGGAGAGACCCAGTACTTC
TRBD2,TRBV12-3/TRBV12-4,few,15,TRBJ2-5,CASSLGREFGKTQYF,TGTGCCAGCAGTTTGGGGCGGGAGTTCGGAAAGACCCAGTACTTC
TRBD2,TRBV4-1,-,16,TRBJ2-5,CASSQVQLAGTETQYF,TGCGCCAGCAGCCAAGTGCAACTAGCGGGAACAGAGACCCAGTACTTC
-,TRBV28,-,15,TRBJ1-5,CASSSFQGNVQPQHF,TGTGCCAGCAGTTCATTCCAGGGAAACGTTCAGCCCCAGCATTTT
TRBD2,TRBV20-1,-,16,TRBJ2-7,CSARDRVAGGSYEQYF,TGCAGTGCTAGAGATAGGGTAGCGGGAGGTTCATACGAGCAGTACTTC
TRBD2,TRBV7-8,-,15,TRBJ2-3,CASSPMAGGQDTQYF,TGTGCCAGCAGCCCAATGGCGGGAGGGCAAGATACGCAGTATTTT
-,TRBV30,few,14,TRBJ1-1,CAWRMITRTTEAFF,TGTGCCTGGAGGATGATCACCCGAACGACTGAAGCTTTCTTT
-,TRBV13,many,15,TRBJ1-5,CASSVGPVLNQPQHF,TGTGCCAGCAGCGTGGGACCGGTGCTCAATCAGCCCCAGCATTTT
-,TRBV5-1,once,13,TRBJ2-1,CASSLTRLYEQFF,TGCGCCAGCAGCTTAACCCGCCTTTATGAGCAGTTCTTC
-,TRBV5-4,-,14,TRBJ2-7,CASSPRGDSYEQYF,TGTGCCAGCAGCCCGAGGGGGGACTCCTACGAGCAGTACTTC
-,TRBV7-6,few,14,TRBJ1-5,CASSADRTYQPQHF,TGTGCCAGCAGCGCTGACAGGACCTATCAGCCCCAGCATTTT
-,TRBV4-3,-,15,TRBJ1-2,CASSQDSQPNYGYTF,TGCGCCAGCAGCCAAGACAGCCAACCTAACTATGGCTACACCTTC
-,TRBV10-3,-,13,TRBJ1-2,CATGGTSNYGYTF,TGTGCCACCGGCGGGACCTCTAACTATGGCTACACCTTC
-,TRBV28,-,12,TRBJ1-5,CASSLGLQPQHF,TGTGCCAGCAGTTTGGGGTTGCAGCCCCAGCATTTT
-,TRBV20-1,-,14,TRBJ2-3,CSARGPASTDTQYF,TGCAGTGCTAGAGGACCAGCTAGCACAGATACGCAGTATTTT
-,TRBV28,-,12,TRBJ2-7,CASRPSSYEQYF,TGTGCCAGCAGGCCGAGCTCCTACGAGCAGTACTTC
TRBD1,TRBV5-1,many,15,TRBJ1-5,CASSAGTGRNQPQHF,TGCGCCAGCAGCGCGGGGACAGGGAGAAATCAGCCCCAGCATTTT
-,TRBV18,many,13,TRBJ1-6,CASSPPGLPPLHF,TGTGCCAGCTCACCACCGGGGTTGCCACCCCTCCACTTT
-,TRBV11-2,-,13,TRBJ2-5,CASSLPPEETQYF,TGTGCCAGCAGCTTACCACCTGAGGAGACCCAGTACTTC
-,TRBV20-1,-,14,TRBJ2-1,CSAPRGVDYNEQFF,TGCAGTGCCCCGCGTGGGGTAGACTACAATGAGCAGTTCTTC
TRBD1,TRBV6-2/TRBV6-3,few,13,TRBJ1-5,CASAGQGNQPQHF,TGTGCCAGCGCGGGACAGGGTAATCAGCCCCAGCATTTT
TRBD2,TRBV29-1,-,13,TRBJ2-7,CSVGGLAGEEQYF,TGCAGCGTCGGCGGACTAGCGGGAGAAGAGCAGTACTTC
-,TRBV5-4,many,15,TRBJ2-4,CASSAAGGAKNIQYF,TGTGCCAGCAGCGCCGCGGGTGGGGCCAAAAACATTCAGTACTTC
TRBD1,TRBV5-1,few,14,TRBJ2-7,CASTPGQGAWEQYF,TGCGCCAGCACACCGGGACAGGGGGCGTGGGAGCAGTACTTC
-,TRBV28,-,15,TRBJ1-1,CASSYSRAGRPEAFF,TGTGCCAGCAGTTACTCCCGGGCAGGGAGGCCTGAAGCTTTCTTT
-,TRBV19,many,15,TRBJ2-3,CASSLLGEPIDTQYF,TGTGCCAGTAGTCTCCTAGGGGAGCCCATCGATACGCAGTATTTT
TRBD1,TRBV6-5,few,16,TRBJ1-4,CASRNFRDRDHEKLFF,TGTGCCAGCAGAAACTTTAGGGACAGGGACCATGAAAAACTGTTTTTT
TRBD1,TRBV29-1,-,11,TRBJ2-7,CSVWDSYEQYF,TGCAGCGTTTGGGACAGCTACGAGCAGTACTTC
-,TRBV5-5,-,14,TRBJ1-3,CASSLTGSGNTIYF,TGTGCCAGCAGCTTGACAGGCTCTGGAAACACCATATATTTT
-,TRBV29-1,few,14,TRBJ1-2,CSVEIGRSNYGYTF,TGCAGCGTTGAAATAGGCCGGTCGAACTATGGCTACACCTTC
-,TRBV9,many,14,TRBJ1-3,CASSVGSSGNTIYF,TGTGCCAGCAGCGTGGGCAGCTCTGGAAACACCATATATTTT
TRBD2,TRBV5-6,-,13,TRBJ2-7,CASRLAGVSEQYF,TGTGCCAGCCGACTAGCGGGAGTAAGCGAGCAGTACTTC
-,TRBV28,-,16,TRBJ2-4,CASSFGQGGPQNIQYF,TGTGCCAGCAGTTTCGGGCAGGGAGGCCCCCAAAACATTCAGTACTTC
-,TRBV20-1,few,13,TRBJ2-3,CSARRTNTDTQYF,TGCAGTGCTAGACGCACAAACACAGATACGCAGTATTTT
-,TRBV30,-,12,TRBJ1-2,CALGWNDYGYTF,TGTGCCTTGGGGTGGAATGACTATGGCTACACCTTC
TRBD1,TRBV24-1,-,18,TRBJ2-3,CATSDLTGGSWDTDMQYF,TGTGCCACCAGTGATTTAACAGGGGGCTCATGGGACACAGATATGCAGTATTTT
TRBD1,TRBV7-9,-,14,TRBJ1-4,CASSSTGVGEKLFF,TGTGCCAGCAGCTCGACAGGGGTTGGTGAAAAACTGTTTTTT
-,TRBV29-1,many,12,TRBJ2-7,CSVYGRTHEQYF,TGCAGCGTTTACGGCAGGACCCACGAGCAGTACTTC
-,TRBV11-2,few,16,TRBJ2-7,CASSLVKGPRGYEQYF,TGTGCCAGCAGCTTAGTTAAAGGGCCCCGTGGCTACGAGCAGTACTTC